This T cell receptor beta chain appears in the sequencing data of a study of human T cells and chemical hapten exposure. As to time point: pre-sensitization, week 0. Treatment specified: therapeutic diphenylcyclopropenone sensitization with weekly scalp DPC. Separate cDNA molecules received unique molecular identifiers, which the library attached to them. TCRdb recomputed calls from the RACE reads with MiXCR, one row per CDR3 protein. Of some 300,000 distinct CDR3 sequences listed, 5% to 6.5% are singletons. The CDR3 runs to 17 residues. J lost 6 bases, V lost 2 bases, and 14 bases had no gene match. Germline CDR1 and CDR2: SGHTA and FQGNSA. This clonotype has only a few counts.

V gene TRBV7-2 combines with J gene TRBJ2-3; the match to TRBD2 covers 7 bases. The sequences come from whole blood, collected in connection with sensitization to the hapten diphenylcyclopropenone (DPC). The TCR originated in a woman aged 18-29 years with alopecia areata. Some clones in this sample may be carry-over from other donors' samples. The CDR3 here is CASSLQGLSGAGDTQYF. The CDR3 DNA follows: TGTGCCAGCAGCTTACAGGGACTAAGCGGGGCGGGCGATACGCAGTATTTT.